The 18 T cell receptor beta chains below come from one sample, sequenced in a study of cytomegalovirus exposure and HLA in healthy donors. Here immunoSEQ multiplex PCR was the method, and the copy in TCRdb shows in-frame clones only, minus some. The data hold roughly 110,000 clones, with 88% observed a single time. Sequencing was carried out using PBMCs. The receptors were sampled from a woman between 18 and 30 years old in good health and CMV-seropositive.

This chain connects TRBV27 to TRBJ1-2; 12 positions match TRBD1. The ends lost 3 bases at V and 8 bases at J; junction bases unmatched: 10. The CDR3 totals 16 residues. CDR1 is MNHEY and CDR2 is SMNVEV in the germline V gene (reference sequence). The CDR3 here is CASSFGRDRGLWGYTF. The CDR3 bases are TGTGCCAGCAGTTTTGGTAGGGACAGGGGGCTCTGGGGCTACACCTTC.

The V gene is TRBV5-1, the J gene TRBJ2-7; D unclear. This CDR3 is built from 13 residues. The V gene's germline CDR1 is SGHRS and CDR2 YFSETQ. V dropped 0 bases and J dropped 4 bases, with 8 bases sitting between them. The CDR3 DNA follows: TGCGCCAGCAGCTTGGGACATGGGTACGAGCAGTACGTC. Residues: CASSLGHGYEQYV.

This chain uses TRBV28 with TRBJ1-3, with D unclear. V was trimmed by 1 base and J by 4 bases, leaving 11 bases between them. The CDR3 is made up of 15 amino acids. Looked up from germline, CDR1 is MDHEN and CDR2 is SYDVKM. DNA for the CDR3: TGTGCCAGCAGTTTATCCCGGGTAGGCGGAAACACCATATATTTT. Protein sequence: CASSLSRVGGNTIYF.

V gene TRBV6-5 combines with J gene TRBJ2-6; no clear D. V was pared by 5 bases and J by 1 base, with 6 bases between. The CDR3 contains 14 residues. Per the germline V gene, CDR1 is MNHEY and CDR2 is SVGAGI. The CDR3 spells CASSPRSGANVLTF. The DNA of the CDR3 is TGTGCCAGCAGTCCGAGGTCTGGGGCCAACGTCCTGACTTTC.

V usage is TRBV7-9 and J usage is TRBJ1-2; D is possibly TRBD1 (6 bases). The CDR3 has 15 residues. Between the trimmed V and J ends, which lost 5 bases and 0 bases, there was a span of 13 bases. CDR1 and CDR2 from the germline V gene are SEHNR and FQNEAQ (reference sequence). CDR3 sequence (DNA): TGTGCCAGCAGCCAGAAACAGGGTTCTAACTATGGCTACACCTTC. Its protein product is CASSQKQGSNYGYTF.

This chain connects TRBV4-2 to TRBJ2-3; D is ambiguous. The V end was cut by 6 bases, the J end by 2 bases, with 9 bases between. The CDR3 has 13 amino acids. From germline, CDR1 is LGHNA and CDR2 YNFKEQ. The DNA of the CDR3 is TGTGCCAGCAGGACTTCCTCCACAGATACGCAGTATTTT. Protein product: CASRTSSTDTQYF.

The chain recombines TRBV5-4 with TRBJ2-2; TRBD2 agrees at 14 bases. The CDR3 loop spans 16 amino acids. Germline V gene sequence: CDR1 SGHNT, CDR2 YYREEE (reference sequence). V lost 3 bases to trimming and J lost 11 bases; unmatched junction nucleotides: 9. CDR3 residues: CASSSGTSGGKGELFF. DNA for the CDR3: TGTGCCAGCAGCTCCGGGACTAGCGGGGGAAAAGGAGAGCTGTTTTTT.

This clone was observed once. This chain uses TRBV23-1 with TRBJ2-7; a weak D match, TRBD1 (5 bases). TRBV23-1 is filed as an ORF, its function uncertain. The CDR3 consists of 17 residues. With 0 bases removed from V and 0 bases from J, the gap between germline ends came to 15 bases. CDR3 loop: CASSQSRYRLGSYEQYF. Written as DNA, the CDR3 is TGCGCCAGCAGTCAATCGAGGTACAGGTTGGGCTCCTACGAGCAGTACTTC.

In nucleotides, the CDR3 is TGCGCCAGCAGCCAAGTAAACACTGAAGCTTTCTTT. This translates into CASSQVNTEAFF. The genes are TRBV4-1 and TRBJ1-1; no clear D. Germline V gives CDR1 MGHRA, CDR2 YSYEKL. This CDR3 region has 12 residues. Deletions cut 1 base from V and 2 bases from J, with 2 bases between.

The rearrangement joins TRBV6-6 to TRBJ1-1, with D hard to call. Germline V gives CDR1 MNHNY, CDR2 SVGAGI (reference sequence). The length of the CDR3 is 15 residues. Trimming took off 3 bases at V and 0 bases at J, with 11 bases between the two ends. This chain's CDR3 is CASSYPPPMNTEAFF. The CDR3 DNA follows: TGTGCCAGCAGTTATCCTCCCCCTATGAACACTGAAGCTTTCTTT.

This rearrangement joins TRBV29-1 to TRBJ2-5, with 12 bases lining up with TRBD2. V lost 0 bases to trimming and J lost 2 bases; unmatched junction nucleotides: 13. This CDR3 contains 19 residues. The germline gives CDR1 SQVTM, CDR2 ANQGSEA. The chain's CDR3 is CSVEDLQASGGAYQETQYF. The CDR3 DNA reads TGCAGCGTTGAAGATCTTCAAGCTAGCGGGGGGGCCTATCAAGAGACCCAGTACTTC.

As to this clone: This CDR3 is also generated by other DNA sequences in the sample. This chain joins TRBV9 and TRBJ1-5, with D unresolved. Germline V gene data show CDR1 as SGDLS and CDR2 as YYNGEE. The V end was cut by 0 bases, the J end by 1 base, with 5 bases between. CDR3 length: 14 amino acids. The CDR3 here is CASSVDGSNQPQHF. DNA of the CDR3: TGTGCCAGCAGCGTAGACGGGAGCAATCAGCCCCAGCATTTT. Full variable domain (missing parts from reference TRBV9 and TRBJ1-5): DSGVTQTPKHLITATGQRVTLRCSPRSGDLSVYWYQQSLDQGLQFLIQYYNGEERAKGNILERFSAQQFPDLHSELNLSSLELGDSALYFCASSVDGSNQPQHFGDGTRLSIL.

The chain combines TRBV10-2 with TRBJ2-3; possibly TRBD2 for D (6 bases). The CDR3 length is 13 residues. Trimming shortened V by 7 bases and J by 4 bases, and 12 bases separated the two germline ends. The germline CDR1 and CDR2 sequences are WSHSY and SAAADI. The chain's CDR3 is CASMREDADTQYF. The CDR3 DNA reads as TGCGCCAGCATGAGGGAGGACGCAGATACGCAGTATTTT.

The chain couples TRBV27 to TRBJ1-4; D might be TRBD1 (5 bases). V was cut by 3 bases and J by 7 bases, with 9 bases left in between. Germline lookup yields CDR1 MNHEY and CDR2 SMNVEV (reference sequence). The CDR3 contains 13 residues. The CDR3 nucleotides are TGTGCCAGCAGTTTTCAGGGAGGTGAAAAACTGTTTTTT. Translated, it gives CASSFQGGEKLFF.

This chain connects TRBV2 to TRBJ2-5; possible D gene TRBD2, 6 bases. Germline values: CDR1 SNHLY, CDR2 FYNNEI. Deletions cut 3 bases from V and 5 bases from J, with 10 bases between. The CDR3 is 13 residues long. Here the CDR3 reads CASSDVAGETQYF. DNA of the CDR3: TGTGCCAGCAGTGACGTTGCGGGGGAGACCCAGTACTTC.

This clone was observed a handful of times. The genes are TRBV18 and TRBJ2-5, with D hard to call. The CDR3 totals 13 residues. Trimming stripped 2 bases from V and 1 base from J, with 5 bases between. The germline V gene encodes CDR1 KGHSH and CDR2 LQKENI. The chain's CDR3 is CASSPNLQETQYF. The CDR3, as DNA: TGTGCCAGCTCACCAAATCTCCAAGAGACCCAGTACTTC.

The CDR3 protein is CASSVEGLASYNEQFF. In nucleotides, the CDR3 is TGTGCCAGCAGCGTAGAGGGACTAGCTTCCTACAATGAGCAGTTCTTC. This rearrangement joins TRBV9 to TRBJ2-1, with 9 nucleotides matching TRBD2. CDR3 size: 16 residues. Germline V gene data show CDR1 as SGDLS and CDR2 as YYNGEE. Unmatched junction bases numbered 2, after V lost 0 bases and J lost 1 base. The full variable domain, in which reference TRBV9 and TRBJ2-1 provide the parts outside the CDR3, is DSGVTQTPKHLITATGQRVTLRCSPRSGDLSVYWYQQSLDQGLQFLIQYYNGEERAKGNILERFSAQQFPDLHSELNLSSLELGDSALYFCASSVEGLASYNEQFFGPGTRLTVL.

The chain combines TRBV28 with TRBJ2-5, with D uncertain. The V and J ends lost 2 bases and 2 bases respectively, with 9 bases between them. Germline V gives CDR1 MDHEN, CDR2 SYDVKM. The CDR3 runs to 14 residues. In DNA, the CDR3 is TGTGCCAGCAGTTTAGATGAGGTACAAGAGACCCAGTACTTC. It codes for CASSLDEVQETQYF.